Below, one TCR beta chain is given with its context. No antigen is known for it. From germline, CDR1 is SGDLS and CDR2 YYNGEE. V lost 3 bases and J lost 3, with 6 bases in between. The CDR3 loop spans 12 amino acids. Profiled with immunoSEQ multiplex PCR; TCRdb holds only in-frame clones, not every one. The sample lists 200,000 or so clones, approximately 94% occurring once. The sample is drawn from a study of T cell responses to AZD1222 COVID-19 vaccine. Study conclusions and caveats: Repertoires were obtained only post-peak T cell response. Targets within unmutated variant regions were reportedly found for nearly half of spike-specific TCRs. Clonal diversity was possibly underestimated; the donors were predominantly white British and more often female. At study baseline, merely six AZD1222 recipients were seropositive.

The origin of this receptor is an adult in good health. Sequences were derived from peripheral blood, sampled on day 0 of MenACWY control vaccination. The genes are TRBV9 and TRBJ2-5, with a possible D match to TRBD1 (6 bases). The CDR3 bases are TGTGCCAGCAGCGGGGACAAAGAGACCCAGTACTTC. Translation: CASSGDKETQYF.